This passage covers 24 T cell receptor beta chains from one sample sequenced in a study of long-term antiretroviral therapy in people with HIV. Run at survey level, the immunoSEQ assay was version v3.0. The protocol was immunoSEQ multiplex PCR, while the TCRdb copy is restricted to in-frame clones and leaves out a portion. The profile shows around 20,000 clones, about 82% of them singletons. This specimen was unsorted PBMCs, taken 0.6 years after starting antiretroviral therapy. These receptors all stem from a woman aged 18 to 35 with HIV.

The chain links TRBV10-3 to TRBJ1-2, with a possible D match to TRBD1 (5 bases). The CDR3 runs to 15 residues. The V gene lost 0 bases and the J gene lost 3 bases, with 11 bases spanning the gap. Germline-derived CDR1 and CDR2 are ENHRY and SYGVKD. The CDR3 here is CAISESGGLDYGYTF. The CDR3 coding sequence is TGTGCCATCAGTGAGTCTGGGGGTTTGGACTATGGCTACACCTTC.

This sequence joins TRBV28 and TRBJ2-7; tentative D call: TRBD1 (6 bases). The V gene's germline CDR1 is MDHEN and CDR2 SYDVKM. This CDR3 region has 13 residues. Trimming stripped 9 bases from V and 3 bases from J, with 15 bases between. CDR3 DNA: TGTGCCAGTTTAAGGGGGATAGGCTACGAGCAGTACTTC. Its protein product is CASLRGIGYEQYF.

CDR3 residues: CASSDDIFSGNTIYF. The CDR3 DNA reads TGTGCCAGCAGTGATGACATATTCTCTGGAAACACCATATATTTT. This sequence joins TRBV6-1 and TRBJ1-3; the D is unclear. Germline V gives CDR1 MNHNS, CDR2 SASEGT. The CDR3 extends over 15 amino acids. The V gene lost 3 bases and the J gene lost 0 bases, with 9 bases spanning the gap.

This clone appeared once. The rearrangement links TRBV5-1 to TRBJ2-7; TRBD2 matches at 9 bases. V was pared by 4 bases and J by 2 bases, with 13 bases of the junction left unmatched. Germline loops: CDR1 SGHRS, CDR2 YFSETQ. CDR3 length equals 17 residues. The DNA for the CDR3 is TGCGCCAGCAGCGAAGGGACTAGCTTGTTTTACCCCTACGAGCAGTACTTC. This sequence encodes CASSEGTSLFYPYEQYF.

On this clone: The junction differs from germline at one of its ends, possibly a read error. This rearrangement joins TRBV7-7 to TRBJ2-2; 10 positions agree with TRBD2. The CDR3 consists of 16 residues. Looked up from germline, CDR1 is SSHAT and CDR2 is FNYEAQ (reference sequence). The CDR3 DNA reads as TGTGCCAGCAGCCTAGCGGGGGCCGTGAACACCGGGGAGCTGTTTTTT. It specifies CASSLAGAVNTGELFF.

This clone was detected once. The V call is TRBV5-1, the J call TRBJ1-1; D might be TRBD1 (5 bases). V gave up 1 base and J gave up 4 bases, with 8 bases separating them. Looked up from germline, CDR1 is SGHRS and CDR2 is YFSETQ. There are 13 residues in the CDR3. The CDR3 region has the DNA TGCGCCAGCAGCTTGAGCAGGGCCACTGAAGCTTTCTTT. Protein product: CASSLSRATEAFF.

This clone has more than one count but fewer than ten. The chain has TRBV7-6 and TRBJ1-3; 8 bases are a match to TRBD1. Germline CDR1 SGHVS, CDR2 FNYEAQ. This CDR3 is built from 19 residues. With 3 bases clipped from V and 0 bases from J, the junction kept 13 bases outside the gene matches. The CDR3 here is CASSFRTGTMLGSGNTIYF. CDR3 bases: TGTGCCAGCAGCTTCCGGACAGGGACTATGCTAGGCTCTGGAAACACCATATATTTT.

This sequence joins TRBV28 and TRBJ1-1, with D possibly being TRBD1 (5 bases). V shed 3 bases and J shed 4 bases, with 6 bases lying between them. Germline values: CDR1 MDHEN, CDR2 SYDVKM. The CDR3 spans 12 residues. The CDR3 nucleotides are TGTGCCAGCAGTTTTGGGGGCACTGAAGCTTTCTTT. This translates into CASSFGGTEAFF. The full variable domain, completed using reference TRBV28 and TRBJ1-1, is DVKVTQSSRYLVKRTGEKVFLECVQDMDHENMFWYRQDPGLGLRLIYFSYDVKMKEKGDIPEGYSVSREKKERFSLILESASTNQTSMYLCASSFGGTEAFFGQGTRLTVV.

The V call is TRBV7-3, the J call TRBJ2-3; possibly TRBD1 or TRBD2 for D (5 bases each). The CDR3 totals 16 residues. Trimming stripped 2 bases from V and 0 bases from J, with 12 bases between. The germline CDR1 and CDR2 sequences are SGHTA and FQGTGA. The CDR3 spells CASSLGADTSTDTQYF. The CDR3 DNA reads as TGTGCCAGCAGCTTAGGAGCGGACACTAGCACAGATACGCAGTATTTT. The whole variable domain, remainder taken from reference TRBV7-3 and TRBJ2-3, is GAGVSQTPSNKVTEKGKYVELRCDPISGHTALYWYRQSLGQGPEFLIYFQGTGAADDSGLPNDRFFAVRPEGSVSTLKIQRTERGDSAVYLCASSLGADTSTDTQYFGPGTRLTVL.

The genes are TRBV27 and TRBJ2-4, with 8 nucleotides matching TRBD1. The CDR3 has 19 residues. CDR1 MNHEY and CDR2 SMNVEV come from the germline V gene (reference sequence). V lost 0 bases, J lost 1 base, and 11 bases stayed unmatched. CDR3 loop: CASSLSRFRTGGAKNIQYF. The CDR3 DNA reads as TGTGCCAGCAGTTTATCGCGTTTTAGAACAGGGGGGGCCAAAAACATTCAGTACTTC.

This clone occurred a few times. The rearrangement joins TRBV6-4 to TRBJ1-2; 9 positions match TRBD1. CDR1 and CDR2 from the germline V gene are MRHNA and SNTAGT. The CDR3 sequence is 15 residues long. The V gene end was trimmed by 3 bases and the J gene end by 2 bases; junction bases not matched to a gene: 4. For the CDR3, the DNA is TGTGCCAGCAGTGAGGAGACAGGGGGAAACTATGGCTACACCTTC. It encodes CASSEETGGNYGYTF.

The CDR3 protein is CASSFHNEQFF. CDR3 coding DNA: TGTGCCAGCAGTTTCCACAATGAGCAGTTCTTC. The V and J genes are TRBV28 and TRBJ2-1; no clear D. The CDR3 length is 11 residues. The germline V gene has CDR1 MDHEN and CDR2 SYDVKM. V lost 3 bases and J 5 bases, leaving 2 bases between the germline ends.

J is TRBJ1-1 and V is TRBV29-1; the D gene is possibly TRBD1 (6 bases). Trimming removed 8 bases at V and 0 bases at J, with 13 bases between. CDR3 length: 13 residues. Germline V gene sequence: CDR1 SQVTM, CDR2 ANQGSEA. CDR3 sequence reads: CSQKQGLNTEAFF. CDR3 in DNA: TGCAGCCAAAAACAGGGCTTGAACACTGAAGCTTTCTTT.

In DNA form, the CDR3 reads TGTGCCAGCAAGATCAAGGGAATAAACACTGAAGCTTTCTTT. Translating it yields CASKIKGINTEAFF. The chain links TRBV14 to TRBJ1-1; D remains unclear. With 7 bases removed from V and 2 bases from J, the gap between germline ends came to 14 bases. CDR1 and CDR2 from the germline V gene are SGHDN and FVKESK. The CDR3 is 14 amino acids.

The J gene is TRBJ1-2, the V gene TRBV15; no definite D call. V lost 0 bases and J lost 8, with 16 bases in between. Germline V gene sequence: CDR1 LNHNV, CDR2 YYDKDF (reference sequence). This CDR3 has 15 residues. Here the CDR3 DNA reads TGTGCCACCAGCAGAGAAAGGGCCTCCCCATGGGGCTACACCTTC. This sequence encodes CATSRERASPWGYTF.

The chain's CDR3 is CASRQGEEKLFF. As DNA, the CDR3 is TGTGCCAGCAGACAGGGCGAGGAAAAACTGTTTTTT. This chain links TRBV2 with TRBJ1-4, with D tentatively TRBD1 (6 bases). The CDR3 sequence is 12 residues long. Per the germline V gene, CDR1 is SNHLY and CDR2 is FYNNEI. V was cut by 6 bases and J by 8 bases, with 10 bases left in between.

The rearrangement uses TRBV28 and TRBJ2-1; D is ambiguous. The V gene's germline CDR1 is MDHEN and CDR2 SYDVKM. This CDR3 is built from 13 residues. The V gene lost 2 bases and the J gene lost 10 bases, with 12 bases spanning the gap. In DNA form, the CDR3 reads TGTGCCAGCAGTTTAGGCGGAATGGGGGAGCAGTTCTTC. Amino acid sequence: CASSLGGMGEQFF.

V and J are TRBV2 and TRBJ2-5; TRBD2 aligns across 8 bases. The germline V gene has CDR1 SNHLY and CDR2 FYNNEI. V gave up 8 bases and J gave up 5 bases; unmatched junction bases: 16. The CDR3 runs 16 residues. This CDR3 is CASRTGRGGPFETQYF. The CDR3 nucleotides are TGTGCCAGCCGAACCGGGAGGGGAGGGCCTTTTGAGACCCAGTACTTC.

The gene calls are TRBV30 and TRBJ2-7, with TRBD2 as a possible D gene (6 bases). The ends were cut back, 2 bases at V and 4 bases at J, with 15 bases in the middle. Germline CDR1 and CDR2: GTSNPN and SVGIG (reference sequence). This CDR3 is built from 14 residues. CDR3 residues: CAWSKAGRQYEQYF. CDR3 DNA sequence: TGTGCCTGGAGTAAGGCAGGGAGGCAATACGAGCAGTACTTC.

The chain recombines TRBV6-6 with TRBJ1-5, with D unclear. Germline V lookup: CDR1 MNHNY, CDR2 SVGAGI (reference sequence). The CDR3 totals 14 residues. Trimming cost V 2 bases and J 3 bases, with 8 bases left between them. For the CDR3, the DNA is TGTGCCAGCAGTTACGAAGAATTCAATCAGCCCCAGCATTTT. Encoded protein: CASSYEEFNQPQHF.

The chain has TRBV4-2 and TRBJ1-5, with D perhaps TRBD1 (6 bases). The CDR3 loop spans 16 amino acids. Germline CDR1 reads LGHNA; CDR2 reads YNFKEQ. V was cut by 1 base and J by 2 bases, with 12 bases left in between. CDR3 region: CASSQVQGGGNQPQHF. CDR3 nucleotides: TGTGCCAGCAGCCAAGTACAGGGAGGGGGCAATCAGCCCCAGCATTTT.

The rearrangement links TRBV18 to TRBJ2-7; 9 nucleotides agree with TRBD2. The V gene's germline CDR1 is KGHSH and CDR2 LQKENI. V lost 0 bases, J lost 6 bases, and 3 bases stayed unmatched. CDR3 length equals 14 residues. The CDR3, as DNA: TGTGCCAGCTCACCACCGGGACTAGCTAGCGAGCAGTACTTC. Translating it yields CASSPPGLASEQYF.

The chain has TRBV9 and TRBJ2-2; 9 positions match TRBD2. J lost 5 bases, V lost 4 bases, and 12 bases had no gene match. The CDR3 runs 17 residues. Germline V CDR1 and CDR2: SGDLS, YYNGEE. This CDR3 reads CASSPGSGGSRTGELFF. CDR3 bases: TGTGCCAGCAGCCCAGGTAGCGGGGGATCTAGAACCGGGGAGCTGTTTTTT. The whole variable domain, remainder taken from reference TRBV9 and TRBJ2-2, is DSGVTQTPKHLITATGQRVTLRCSPRSGDLSVYWYQQSLDQGLQFLIQYYNGEERAKGNILERFSAQQFPDLHSELNLSSLELGDSALYFCASSPGSGGSRTGELFFGEGSRLTVL.

The chain combines TRBV6-5 with TRBJ2-1; D call uncertain. This CDR3 is built from 11 residues. The V gene lost 2 bases and the J gene lost 5 bases, with 1 base spanning the gap. Per germline, CDR1 MNHEY and CDR2 SVGAGI. This chain's CDR3 is CASSYDNEQFF. CDR3 in DNA: TGTGCCAGCAGTTACGACAATGAGCAGTTCTTC.